The 30 T cell receptor beta chains below come from one sample, sequenced in a study of cytomegalovirus exposure and HLA in healthy donors. The PCR employed 60 Vbeta primers together with 13 Jbeta primers. Data came from immunoSEQ multiplex PCR; TCRdb stores just in-frame clones and leaves some out. The table shows 150,000 to 200,000 clones, with about 70% occurring only once. The sequenced sample was PBMCs. Every receptor here comes from a male donor in good health and CMV-seronegative.

V usage is TRBV5-1 and J usage is TRBJ2-7, with 11 bases identical to TRBD1. This CDR3 has 17 residues. In germline, CDR1 is SGHRS, CDR2 YFSETQ. Trimming took 4 bases from V and 4 from J; bases not matched to a gene: 13. CDR3 amino acids: CASSLTSDRGHAYEQYF. In DNA form, the CDR3 reads TGCGCCAGCAGCCTAACCTCGGACAGGGGGCATGCATACGAGCAGTACTTC.

The chain uses TRBV11-2 and TRBJ1-6, with D possibly matching TRBD1 (6 bases). The CDR3 is 19 residues long. Germline V gene data show CDR1 as SGHAT and CDR2 as FQNNGV. V lost 5 bases, J lost 2 bases, and 22 bases lay in between. This CDR3 is CASSPRGQGIMPYNSPLHF. The CDR3 nucleotides are TGTGCCAGCAGCCCACGAGGGCAGGGGATCATGCCCTATAATTCACCCCTCCACTTT. The full variable domain, completed using reference TRBV11-2 and TRBJ1-6, is EAGVAQSPRYKIIEKRQSVAFWCNPISGHATLYWYQQILGQGPKLLIQFQNNGVVDDSQLPKDRFSAERLKGVDSTLKIQPAKLEDSAVYLCASSPRGQGIMPYNSPLHFGNGTRLTVT.

This clone was found a few times. The chain couples TRBV6-1 to TRBJ1-3; TRBD1 might be the D (5 bases). The CDR3 covers 14 residues. Germline V gene data show CDR1 as MNHNS and CDR2 as SASEGT. V was cut by 3 bases and J by 0 bases, with 6 bases left in between. CDR3 in amino acids: CASSEQGSGNTIYF. For the CDR3, the DNA is TGTGCCAGCAGTGAGCAGGGCTCTGGAAACACCATATATTTT.

The chain recombines TRBV18 with TRBJ2-7; possibly TRBD1 for D (6 bases). The CDR3 consists of 14 residues. CDR1 is KGHSH and CDR2 is LQKENI in the germline V gene. V lost 4 bases and J lost 2, with 12 bases in between. This CDR3 reads CASSLQGRAYEQYF. CDR3 nucleotides: TGTGCCAGCTCACTACAGGGTCGGGCCTACGAGCAGTACTTC.

The V call is TRBV4-3, the J call TRBJ2-7; the D is unclear. The CDR3 is 14 amino acids. Trimming shortened V by 0 bases and J by 5 bases, and 11 bases separated the two germline ends. The germline V gene has CDR1 LGHNA and CDR2 YSLEER. CDR3 sequence: CASSQEGRIDEQYF. Here the CDR3 DNA reads TGCGCCAGCAGCCAAGAAGGCAGGATCGACGAGCAGTACTTC.

V gene TRBV9 combines with J gene TRBJ2-7, with D possibly being TRBD1 (8 bases). CDR1 and CDR2 from the germline V gene are SGDLS and YYNGEE. CDR3 length: 15 residues. Trimming left V 0 bases short and J 2 bases short, with 12 bases between. CDR3 sequence (DNA): TGTGCCAGCAGCGTAGGGACAGGGAGGGCCTACGAGCAGTACTTC. Amino acid sequence: CASSVGTGRAYEQYF.

CDR3 sequence: CASSLEGAGTQYF. CDR3 nucleotides: TGCGCCAGCAGCTTGGAGGGGGCAGGGACCCAGTACTTC. The chain has TRBV5-1 and TRBJ2-5; 7 nucleotides match TRBD1. Looked up from germline, CDR1 is SGHRS and CDR2 is YFSETQ. The CDR3 spans 13 residues. Unmatched junction bases numbered 3, after V lost 0 bases and J lost 7 bases. Combining the CDR3 with reference TRBV5-1 and TRBJ2-5 gives the whole variable domain KAGVTQTPRYLIKTRGQQVTLSCSPISGHRSVSWYQQTPGQGLQFLFEYFSETQRNKGNFPGRFSGRQFSNSRSEMNVSTLELGDSALYLCASSLEGAGTQYFGPGTRLLVL.

Only one count was recorded for this clone. The chain uses TRBV15 and TRBJ2-7; possible D gene TRBD1, 6 bases. Germline V gene sequence: CDR1 LNHNV, CDR2 YYDKDF (reference sequence). Deletions cut 5 bases from V and 2 bases from J, with 13 bases between. The CDR3 is made up of 14 amino acids. The CDR3 nucleotides read TGTGCCACCAGCCTTAAAGGGGGTACCTACGAGCAGTACTTC. Translation: CATSLKGGTYEQYF.

This sequence joins TRBV6-5 and TRBJ1-2; 7 bases are a match to TRBD1. The CDR3 runs 13 residues. J gave up 8 bases and V 3 bases, and 6 bases lay outside the gene matches. The germline V gene has CDR1 MNHEY and CDR2 SVGAGI. The CDR3 protein is CASSYDRAPGYTF. The CDR3 region has the DNA TGTGCCAGCAGTTATGACAGGGCTCCAGGCTACACCTTC.

V gene TRBV15 combines with J gene TRBJ2-1; 12 bases line up with TRBD2. The junction had 9 bases not matched to a gene; V was cut back by 8 bases and J by 10 bases. The CDR3 has 14 amino acids. Germline-derived CDR1 and CDR2 are LNHNV and YYDKDF (reference sequence). The CDR3 region has the DNA TGTGCCACCCACACGGGACTAGCGGGTGAGGAGCAGTTCTTC. This codes for CATHTGLAGEEQFF.

Only one count was recorded for this clone. The J gene is TRBJ2-7, the V gene TRBV19, with 13 bases lining up with TRBD2. Germline-derived CDR1 and CDR2 are LNHDA and SQIVND (reference sequence). The CDR3 consists of 14 residues. Unmatched junction bases numbered 5, after V lost 6 bases and J lost 6 bases. The CDR3 reads CASRPTSGRAEQYF. CDR3 DNA sequence: TGTGCCAGTAGACCCACTAGCGGGAGGGCCGAGCAGTACTTC.

The rearrangement links TRBV27 to TRBJ2-1, with D possibly TRBD2 on 6 matching bases. This CDR3 comprises 16 residues. CDR1 is MNHEY and CDR2 is SMNVEV in the germline V gene (reference sequence). Trimming left V 3 bases short and J 0 bases short, with 12 bases between. The CDR3 region has the DNA TGTGCCAGCAGTTTTGGGTGGGGGGACTCCTACAATGAGCAGTTCTTC. This encodes CASSFGWGDSYNEQFF.

This chain joins TRBV21-1 and TRBJ1-2; TRBD1 is the table's D call and was not checked against the DNA. TRBV21-1 is marked as a pseudogene. The CDR3 runs 14 residues. This chain's CDR3 is CVSSKGQGANGYTF. CDR3 DNA: TGTGTCAGCAGCAAAGGACAGGGGGCGAATGGCTACACCTTC.

V gene TRBV5-1 combines with J gene TRBJ1-3, with D tentatively TRBD1 (5 bases). The CDR3 has 14 amino acids. The germline V gene encodes CDR1 SGHRS and CDR2 YFSETQ. V lost 4 bases, J lost 0 bases, and 8 bases lay in between. The CDR3 reads CASSQGSSGNTIYF. The CDR3, as DNA: TGCGCCAGCAGCCAGGGCAGCTCTGGAAACACCATATATTTT.

The chain joins TRBV27 to TRBJ2-5; a possible D gene is TRBD2 (6 bases). V was shortened by 1 base and J by 4 bases, with 10 bases between the two germline ends. The CDR3 runs to 14 residues. Germline V gives CDR1 MNHEY, CDR2 SMNVEV (reference sequence). The CDR3 bases are TGTGCCAGCAGTTTATTGGGGGAGGCAGAGACCCAGTACTTC. Protein product: CASSLLGEAETQYF.

In its sample, this clone was seen once. The V call is TRBV4-1, the J call TRBJ2-2; D might be TRBD1 (6 bases). The CDR3 consists of 14 residues. Germline V lookup: CDR1 MGHRA, CDR2 YSYEKL. The germline V and J ends were trimmed by 8 bases and 6 bases, with 16 bases remaining between them. The CDR3 DNA reads TGCGCCAGCGCCCGGGACAATCATGCCGGGGAGCTGTTTTTT. Its protein product is CASARDNHAGELFF.

The table lists this clone with a few counts. J is TRBJ2-7 and V is TRBV7-2; possibly TRBD2 for D (5 bases). V gave up 1 base and J gave up 3 bases, with 10 bases separating them. The CDR3 is 14 amino acids. CDR1 is SGHTA and CDR2 is FQGNSA in the germline V gene. CDR3: CASSLGVEGYEQYF. The CDR3 coding sequence is TGTGCCAGCAGCTTAGGGGTTGAGGGCTACGAGCAGTACTTC. Variable domain in full (rest from reference TRBV7-2 and TRBJ2-7): GAGVSQSPSNKVTEKGKDVELRCDPISGHTALYWYRQSLGQGLEFLIYFQGNSAPDKSGLPSDRFSAERTGGSVSTLTIQRTQQEDSAVYLCASSLGVEGYEQYFGPGTRLTVT.

This clone was counted between two and nine times. The chain has TRBV19 and TRBJ1-1, with 7 bases fitting TRBD1. CDR3 length: 11 amino acids. Germline CDR1 reads LNHDA; CDR2 reads SQIVND (reference sequence). The trim removed 8 bases at V and 8 bases at J, leaving 5 bases unmatched. CDR3 loop: CASGHRGEAFF. The CDR3 DNA reads as TGTGCCAGTGGACACAGGGGCGAAGCTTTCTTT. Full variable domain (outside the CDR3, taken from reference TRBV19 and TRBJ1-1): DGGITQSPKYLFRKEGQNVTLSCEQNLNHDAMYWYRQDPGQGLRLIYYSQIVNDFQKGDIAEGYSVSREKKESFPLTVTSAQKNPTAFYLCASGHRGEAFFGQGTRLTVV.

The J gene is TRBJ1-1, the V gene TRBV9; D not resolved. V lost 0 bases and J lost 8, with 11 bases in between. The CDR3 has 13 residues. CDR1 and CDR2 from the germline V gene are SGDLS and YYNGEE. CDR3 bases: TGTGCCAGCAGCGTAGAAGGGCGGAGGGAAGCTTTCTTT. Translated: CASSVEGRREAFF.

The chain employs TRBV6-6 and TRBJ1-2; no clear D. Germline assignment: CDR1 MNHNY and CDR2 SVGAGI (reference sequence). Trimming removed 0 bases at V and 8 bases at J, with 16 bases between. This CDR3 is built from 15 residues. The CDR3 loop reads CASSYSMRQSRGYTF. DNA for the CDR3: TGTGCCAGCAGTTACTCGATGAGACAAAGTAGGGGCTACACCTTC.

The chain uses TRBV9 and TRBJ2-1, with unresolved D. With 3 bases removed from V and 0 bases from J, the gap between germline ends came to 13 bases. The germline gives CDR1 SGDLS, CDR2 YYNGEE. The CDR3 is 16 residues long. The CDR3: CASSDGAVSSYNEQFF. The CDR3 coding sequence is TGTGCCAGCAGCGACGGAGCAGTTAGCTCCTACAATGAGCAGTTCTTC. The full variable domain, in which reference TRBV9 and TRBJ2-1 provide the parts outside the CDR3, is DSGVTQTPKHLITATGQRVTLRCSPRSGDLSVYWYQQSLDQGLQFLIQYYNGEERAKGNILERFSAQQFPDLHSELNLSSLELGDSALYFCASSDGAVSSYNEQFFGPGTRLTVL.

The V gene is TRBV5-6, the J gene TRBJ2-1, with TRBD2 identical over 14 bases. With V trimmed by 4 bases and J by 0 bases, 9 bases remained unmatched. CDR3 length: 19 amino acids. Per the germline V gene, CDR1 is SGHDT and CDR2 is YYEEEE. DNA of the CDR3: TGTGCCAGCAGCCTGTCGACTAGCGGGAGGGCGAGCTCCTACAATGAGCAGTTCTTC. Encoded protein: CASSLSTSGRASSYNEQFF.

This chain connects TRBV11-2 to TRBJ2-1; 8 bases map to TRBD1. This CDR3 region has 15 residues. V shed 1 base, J shed 5 bases, and the junction held 4 bases outside the gene matches. CDR1 SGHAT and CDR2 FQNNGV come from the germline V gene. CDR3 DNA: TGTGCCAGCAGCTTAGGCAGGGGGCGTGACAATGAGCAGTTCTTC. It specifies CASSLGRGRDNEQFF.

This chain connects TRBV11-3 to TRBJ2-7; 10 positions agree with TRBD1. CDR3 length: 15 amino acids. The V segment lost 5 bases and the J segment 5 bases; nucleotides outside the gene matches: 9. Germline V gives CDR1 SGHNT, CDR2 YENEEA. The CDR3 here is CASSGGTGEGHEQYF. CDR3 bases: TGTGCCAGCAGCGGCGGGACAGGGGAAGGCCACGAGCAGTACTTC.

The chain uses TRBV4-3 and TRBJ2-6; TRBD2 matches at 10 bases. With 1 base clipped from V and 2 bases from J, the junction kept 5 bases outside the gene matches. Germline-derived CDR1 and CDR2 are LGHNA and YSLEER. The CDR3 spans 18 residues. This CDR3 is CASSQGTAGGPGANVLTF. DNA of the CDR3: TGCGCCAGCAGCCAAGGGACAGCGGGAGGGCCTGGGGCCAACGTCCTGACTTTC.

The V gene is TRBV6-5, the J gene TRBJ2-5; a weak D match, TRBD2 (7 bases). Trimming left V 4 bases short and J 3 bases short, with 12 bases between. Germline V gives CDR1 MNHEY, CDR2 SVGAGI. The CDR3 spans 14 residues. The CDR3 loop is CASSLAGAEETQYF. CDR3 DNA: TGTGCCAGCAGTTTGGCGGGGGCGGAAGAGACCCAGTACTTC.

This chain uses TRBV7-8 with TRBJ1-1; unclear D gene. The V gene's germline CDR1 is SGHVS and CDR2 FQNEAQ. Trimming removed 3 bases from V and 1 base from J, with 6 bases in between. The CDR3 covers 13 residues. This CDR3 is CASSFGGNTEAFF. CDR3 DNA: TGTGCCAGCAGCTTTGGCGGGAACACTGAAGCTTTCTTT.

In its sample, this clone was seen a few times. The chain couples TRBV7-3 to TRBJ2-7; 11 bases agree with TRBD2. The V gene end was trimmed by 6 bases and the J gene end by 6 bases; junction bases not matched to a gene: 4. CDR1 is SGHTA, CDR2 FQGTGA, per germline. The CDR3 has 13 residues. CDR3 nucleotides: TGTGCCAGCAGAACTAGCGGGGGAAGCGAGCAGTACTTC. It specifies CASRTSGGSEQYF.

The V call is TRBV5-1, the J call TRBJ1-2, with a possible D match to TRBD1 (6 bases). The germline V and J ends were trimmed by 4 bases and 2 bases, with 12 bases remaining between them. The germline CDR1 and CDR2 sequences are SGHRS and YFSETQ. This CDR3 has 14 amino acids. CDR3 residues: CASSVGTSNYGYTF. CDR3 DNA: TGCGCCAGCAGCGTCGGGACATCAAACTATGGCTACACCTTC.

This chain joins TRBV2 and TRBJ1-2, with TRBD1 as a possible D gene (6 bases). The CDR3 loop spans 14 amino acids. Trimming took 0 bases from V and 8 from J, leaving 13 bases between them. Germline lookup yields CDR1 SNHLY and CDR2 FYNNEI. The CDR3 sequence is CASSEAGAGDGYTF. The CDR3 nucleotides are TGTGCCAGCAGTGAAGCTGGGGCAGGGGACGGCTACACCTTC.